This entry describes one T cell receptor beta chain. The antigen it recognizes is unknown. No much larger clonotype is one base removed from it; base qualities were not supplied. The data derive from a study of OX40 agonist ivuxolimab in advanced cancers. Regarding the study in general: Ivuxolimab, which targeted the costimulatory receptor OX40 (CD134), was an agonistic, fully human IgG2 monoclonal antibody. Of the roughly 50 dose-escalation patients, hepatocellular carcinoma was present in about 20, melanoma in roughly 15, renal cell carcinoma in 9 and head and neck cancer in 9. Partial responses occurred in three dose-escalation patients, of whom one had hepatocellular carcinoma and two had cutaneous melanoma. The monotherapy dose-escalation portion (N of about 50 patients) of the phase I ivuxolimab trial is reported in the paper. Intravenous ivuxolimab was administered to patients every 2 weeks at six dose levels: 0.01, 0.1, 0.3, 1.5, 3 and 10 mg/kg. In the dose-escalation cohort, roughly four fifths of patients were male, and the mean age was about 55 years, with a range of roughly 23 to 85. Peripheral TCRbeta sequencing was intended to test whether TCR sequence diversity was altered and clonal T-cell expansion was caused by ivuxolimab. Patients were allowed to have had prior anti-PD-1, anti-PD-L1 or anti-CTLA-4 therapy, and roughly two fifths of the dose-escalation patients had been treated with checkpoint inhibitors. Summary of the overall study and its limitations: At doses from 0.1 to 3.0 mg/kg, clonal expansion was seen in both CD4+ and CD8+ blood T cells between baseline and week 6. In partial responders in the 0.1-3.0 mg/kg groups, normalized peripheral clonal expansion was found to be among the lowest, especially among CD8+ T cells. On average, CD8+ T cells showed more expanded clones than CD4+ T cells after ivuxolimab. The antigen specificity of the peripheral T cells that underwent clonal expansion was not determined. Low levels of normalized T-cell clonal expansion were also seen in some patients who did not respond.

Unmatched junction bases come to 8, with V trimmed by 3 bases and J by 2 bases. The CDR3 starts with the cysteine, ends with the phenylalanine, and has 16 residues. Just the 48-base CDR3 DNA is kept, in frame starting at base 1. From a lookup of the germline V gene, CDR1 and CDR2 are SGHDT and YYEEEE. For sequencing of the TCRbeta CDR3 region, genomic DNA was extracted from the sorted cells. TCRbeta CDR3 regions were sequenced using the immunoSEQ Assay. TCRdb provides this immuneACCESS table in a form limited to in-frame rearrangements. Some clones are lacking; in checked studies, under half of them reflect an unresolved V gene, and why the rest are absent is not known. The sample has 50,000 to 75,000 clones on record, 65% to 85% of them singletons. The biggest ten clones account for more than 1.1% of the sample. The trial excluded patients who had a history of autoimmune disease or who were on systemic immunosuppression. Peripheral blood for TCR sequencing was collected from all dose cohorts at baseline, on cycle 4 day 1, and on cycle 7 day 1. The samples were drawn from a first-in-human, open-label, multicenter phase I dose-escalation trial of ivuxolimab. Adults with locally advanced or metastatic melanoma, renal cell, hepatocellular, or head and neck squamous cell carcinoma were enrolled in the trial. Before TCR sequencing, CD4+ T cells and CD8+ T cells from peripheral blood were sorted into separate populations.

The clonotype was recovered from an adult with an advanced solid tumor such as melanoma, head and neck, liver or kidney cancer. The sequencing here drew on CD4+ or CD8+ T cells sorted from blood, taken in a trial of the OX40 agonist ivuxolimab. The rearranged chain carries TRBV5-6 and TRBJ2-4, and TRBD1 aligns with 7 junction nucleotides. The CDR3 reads CASSSLGGLSKNIQYF. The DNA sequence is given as TGTGCCAGCAGCTCCTTAGGGGGCCTGTCCAAAAACATTCAGTACTTC.